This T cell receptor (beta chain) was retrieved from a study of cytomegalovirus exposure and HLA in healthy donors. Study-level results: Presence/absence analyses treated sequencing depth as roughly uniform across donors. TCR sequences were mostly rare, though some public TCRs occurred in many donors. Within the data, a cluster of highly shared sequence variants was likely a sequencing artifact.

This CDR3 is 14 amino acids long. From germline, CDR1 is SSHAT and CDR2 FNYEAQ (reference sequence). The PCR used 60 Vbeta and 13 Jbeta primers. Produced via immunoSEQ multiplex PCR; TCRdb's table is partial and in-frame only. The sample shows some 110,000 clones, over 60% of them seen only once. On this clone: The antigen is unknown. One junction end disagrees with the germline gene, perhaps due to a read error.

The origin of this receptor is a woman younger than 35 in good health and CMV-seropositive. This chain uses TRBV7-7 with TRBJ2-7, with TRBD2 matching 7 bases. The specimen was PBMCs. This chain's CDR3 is CASSSTPSGGEQYF. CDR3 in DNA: TGTGCTAGCAGCTCGACACCCTCCGGGGGGGAGCAGTACTTC.